These 20 T cell receptor beta chains came from one sample sequenced in a study of CD8 T cells in Susac syndrome. It was with random hexamers that about 0.45 to 1 ug RNA was reverse transcribed. A single record per CDR3 protein comes from TCRdb applying MiXCR to the immunoSEQ multiplex PCR reads. Among 170,000 or so distinct CDR3 sequences listed, 85% to 95% were seen once. Input material: CD4+ T cells from PBMCs. The receptor source for this set is a human donor with Susac syndrome.

The chain carries TRBV6-5 and TRBJ1-1; D is unclear. CDR1 and CDR2 (germline): MNHEY, SVGAGI. The V gene lost 2 bases and the J gene lost 5 bases, with 15 bases spanning the gap. There are 15 residues in the CDR3. DNA of the CDR3: TGTGCCAGCAGTTACGTCTTACGGGGTGGGACTGAAGCTTTCTTT. Its translation is CASSYVLRGGTEAFF.

CDR3 in DNA: TGTGCCAGCAGTAGGACAGGGGACAATGAGCAGTTCTTC. Residues: CASSRTGDNEQFF. The J gene is TRBJ2-1, the V gene TRBV27, with 9 nucleotides matching TRBD1. Germline-derived CDR1 and CDR2 are MNHEY and SMNVEV (reference sequence). V gave up 5 bases and J gave up 5 bases; unmatched junction bases: 1. The CDR3 spans 13 residues.

The genes are TRBV3-1 and TRBJ2-5; 10 nucleotides match TRBD1. Germline CDR1 reads LGHDT; CDR2 reads YNNKEL (reference sequence). The CDR3 length is 19 residues. V lost 3 bases, J lost 5 bases, and 18 bases stayed unmatched. In DNA, the CDR3 is TGTGCCAGCAGCCAGGCCCGGGACAGGGGACGGCCTTCGGGGGAGACCCAGTACTTC. As protein: CASSQARDRGRPSGETQYF.

The chain employs TRBV30 and TRBJ1-1; no reliable D call. Trimming removed 3 bases at V and 4 bases at J, with 12 bases between. This CDR3 is built from 13 residues. The germline V gene has CDR1 GTSNPN and CDR2 SVGIG (reference sequence). This chain's CDR3 is CAWSRFWSTEAFF. Written as DNA, the CDR3 is TGTGCCTGGAGCCGATTTTGGAGCACTGAAGCTTTCTTT.

CDR3 protein: CASSRRRDRGSPYEQYF. CDR3 in DNA: TGTGCCAGCAGCCGCCGCCGGGACAGGGGGTCCCCCTACGAGCAGTACTTC. The chain links TRBV3-1 to TRBJ2-7, with 11 bases lining up with TRBD1. The V gene's germline CDR1 is LGHDT and CDR2 YNNKEL (reference sequence). This CDR3 comprises 17 residues. The trim removed 4 bases at V and 2 bases at J, leaving 10 bases unmatched.

CDR3 sequence (DNA): TGTGCCAGCAGCCCAGGACTAGCGGCCGCCTACGAGCAGTACTTC. It codes for CASSPGLAAAYEQYF. V is TRBV3-1 and J is TRBJ2-7, with 10 positions matching TRBD2. With 4 bases clipped from V and 2 bases from J, the junction kept 5 bases outside the gene matches. The CDR3 has 15 amino acids. The germline V gene encodes CDR1 LGHDT and CDR2 YNNKEL (reference sequence).

This chain uses TRBV3-1 with TRBJ2-5; D may be TRBD1 or TRBD2 (6 bases each). V lost 2 bases, J lost 4 bases, and 20 bases lay in between. Germline CDR1 LGHDT, CDR2 YNNKEL (reference sequence). CDR3 size: 17 residues. The CDR3 loop is CASSQRGVGGGRETQYF. CDR3 coding DNA: TGTGCCAGCAGCCAAAGAGGGGTAGGGGGAGGTAGAGAGACCCAGTACTTC.

A single count supports this clonotype. V usage is TRBV7-2 and J usage is TRBJ2-5; D gene uncertain. Trimming stripped 5 bases from V and 3 bases from J, with 10 bases between. Germline CDR1 is SGHTA and CDR2 is FQGNSA. CDR3 length: 13 residues. The CDR3: CASSEGVEETQYF. The CDR3 DNA reads as TGTGCCAGCAGCGAAGGCGTAGAAGAGACCCAGTACTTC.

V is TRBV25-1 and J is TRBJ1-6; perhaps TRBD1 as D (5 bases). The CDR3 totals 14 residues. V was clipped by 5 bases and J by 7 bases, with 12 bases between them. Per germline, CDR1 MGHDK and CDR2 SYGVNS. The chain's CDR3 is CASSPGVRNSPLHF. CDR3 nucleotide sequence: TGTGCCAGCAGTCCGGGGGTTCGGAATTCACCCCTCCACTTT.

This chain links TRBV20-1 with TRBJ1-5; TRBD1 matches at 10 bases. CDR3 length: 16 amino acids. Trimming at V came to 6 bases and at J to 5 bases, leaving 13 bases not matched to a gene. Germline V gene data show CDR1 as DFQATT and CDR2 as SNEGSKA (reference sequence). DNA of the CDR3: TGCAGTGCGGTGAGACCGGGACAGGGGCGTCATCAGCCCCAGCATTTT. This sequence encodes CSAVRPGQGRHQPQHF.

This rearrangement joins TRBV2 to TRBJ2-7; D remains ambiguous. The germline gives CDR1 SNHLY, CDR2 FYNNEI. Trimming pared 8 bases from V and 2 bases from J, leaving 16 bases between. The CDR3 loop spans 14 amino acids. The DNA of the CDR3 is TGTGCCAGCGAGGTCCCAGACTTTACCTACGAGCAGTACTTC. This translates into CASEVPDFTYEQYF.

The chain is built from TRBV15 and TRBJ2-5; 11 bases map to TRBD2. This CDR3 comprises 16 residues. V lost 1 base and J lost 2; bases outside the gene matches: 3. Germline lookup yields CDR1 LNHNV and CDR2 YYDKDF (reference sequence). The CDR3 region has the DNA TGTGCCACCAGCAGAGTTGGGACTAGCGGACAAGAGACCCAGTACTTC. It specifies CATSRVGTSGQETQYF.

The chain joins TRBV7-9 to TRBJ2-4; D call uncertain. The CDR3 has 17 residues. Trimming shortened V by 2 bases and J by 0 bases, and 14 bases separated the two germline ends. Looked up from germline, CDR1 is SEHNR and CDR2 is FQNEAQ (reference sequence). This CDR3 reads CASSLLPGSKAKNIQYF. The CDR3 region has the DNA TGTGCCAGCAGCTTACTACCTGGATCCAAAGCCAAAAACATTCAGTACTTC.

The CDR3 DNA reads TGTGCCAGCAGCCAACACCCTAGCACAGATACGCAGTATTTT. It codes for CASSQHPSTDTQYF. The chain carries TRBV3-1 and TRBJ2-3, with D unclear. V dropped 2 bases and J dropped 0 bases, with 6 bases sitting between them. Germline V CDR1 and CDR2: LGHDT, YNNKEL (reference sequence). The CDR3 consists of 14 residues.

V gene TRBV5-1 combines with J gene TRBJ2-7; 8 bases are a match to TRBD2. The CDR3 spans 14 residues. Trimming removed 2 bases from V and 3 bases from J; junction bases left unmatched: 4. The germline V gene has CDR1 SGHRS and CDR2 YFSETQ. The CDR3 region is CASSFSSGSYEQYF. CDR3 DNA sequence: TGCGCCAGCAGCTTCTCCAGCGGGAGCTACGAGCAGTACTTC.

This clonotype appeared a few times. The chain carries TRBV27 and TRBJ2-4; perhaps TRBD2 as D (6 bases). V was cut by 2 bases and J by 5 bases, with 7 bases left in between. The germline V gene encodes CDR1 MNHEY and CDR2 SMNVEV (reference sequence). The CDR3 has 13 residues. The CDR3 DNA is TGTGCCAGCAGTTTAGCGGGACAAAACATTCAGTACTTC. Translated, it gives CASSLAGQNIQYF.

The V call is TRBV3-1, the J call TRBJ2-5, with a tentative D call TRBD2 (5 bases). Germline values: CDR1 LGHDT, CDR2 YNNKEL (reference sequence). Trimming took off 4 bases at V and 2 bases at J, with 17 bases between the two ends. This CDR3 is built from 16 residues. Here the CDR3 DNA reads TGTGCCAGCAGCCTATCCCGACGGGGAGAACAAGAGACCCAGTACTTC. It translates to CASSLSRRGEQETQYF.

This chain uses TRBV20-1 with TRBJ2-1, with D possibly being TRBD1 or TRBD2 (5 bases each). Germline-derived CDR1 and CDR2 are DFQATT and SNEGSKA (reference sequence). The ends were cut back, 6 bases at V and 0 bases at J, with 12 bases in the middle. The CDR3 length is 14 residues. The CDR3 spells CSANPGRSYNEQFF. The CDR3 DNA sequence: TGCAGTGCCAACCCGGGACGCTCCTACAATGAGCAGTTCTTC.

DNA for the CDR3: TGTGCCAGCAGCCCGAGGACAGGGGAAAAACTGTTTTTT. Residues: CASSPRTGEKLFF. V is TRBV7-2 and J is TRBJ1-4, with 8 bases lining up with TRBD1. Germline-derived CDR1 and CDR2 are SGHTA and FQGNSA. This CDR3 has 13 residues. After removal of 5 bases from V and 8 bases from J, the junction contained 4 bases not matched to a gene.

V usage is TRBV11-3 and J usage is TRBJ2-5; TRBD1 agrees at 8 bases. The germline V gene encodes CDR1 SGHNT and CDR2 YENEEA. Losses at the gene ends were 1 base for V and 5 bases for J; bases not matched to a gene: 6. The CDR3 runs to 15 residues. The DNA for the CDR3 is TGTGCCAGCAGCTTAGGTGCAGGGGGCAGGGAGACCCAGTACTTC. This codes for CASSLGAGGRETQYF.